This is a list of T cell receptor beta chains from one sample in a study of cytomegalovirus exposure and HLA in healthy donors. Using immunoSEQ multiplex PCR, the repertoire was profiled, and TCRdb retains in-frame clones only, with some absent. The sample lists fewer than 200,000 clones, roughly 84% occurring once. The sample taken for sequencing was PBMCs. Receptors were obtained from a woman aged 18-35 years in good health and CMV-seropositive. Both conserved end residues are part of each CDR3. D genes are given only for firm matches.

j_gene: TRBJ1-6; v_gene: TRBV5-1; d_gene: -; CDR3aa: CASSLRQGSSYNSPLHF
j_gene: TRBJ2-7; v_gene: TRBV9; d_gene: -; CDR3aa: CASSVDGPQEQYF
j_gene: TRBJ1-1; v_gene: TRBV5-1; d_gene: TRBD1; CDR3aa: CASSADRGGGTEAFF
j_gene: TRBJ2-2; v_gene: TRBV19; d_gene: TRBD2; CDR3aa: CASRTSGGASGTGELFF
j_gene: TRBJ2-7; v_gene: TRBV2; d_gene: TRBD1; CDR3aa: CASRTGGIYEQYF
j_gene: TRBJ2-7; v_gene: TRBV11-2; d_gene: TRBD2; CDR3aa: CASSLAGGLEQYF
j_gene: TRBJ1-2; v_gene: TRBV2; d_gene: TRBD1; CDR3aa: CASSGQGINGYTF
j_gene: TRBJ1-2; v_gene: TRBV6-1; d_gene: TRBD1; CDR3aa: CASSEETGGYYGYTF
j_gene: TRBJ1-2; v_gene: TRBV2; d_gene: TRBD1; CDR3aa: CASSPRQGRYGYTF
j_gene: TRBJ1-4; v_gene: TRBV4-2; d_gene: -; CDR3aa: CASSQDLRGNEKLFF
j_gene: TRBJ2-7; v_gene: TRBV15; d_gene: -; CDR3aa: CATSRDRRREQYF
j_gene: TRBJ2-3; v_gene: TRBV25-1; d_gene: TRBD2; CDR3aa: CASRTSGGADTQYF
j_gene: TRBJ1-1; v_gene: TRBV29-1; d_gene: -; CDR3aa: CSVEDVGGVNTEAFF
j_gene: TRBJ2-2; v_gene: TRBV4-1; d_gene: TRBD2; CDR3aa: CASSRLSLAGDLTGELFF
j_gene: TRBJ1-2; v_gene: TRBV7-6; d_gene: TRBD1; CDR3aa: CASSPDRAPYGYTF
j_gene: TRBJ1-5; v_gene: TRBV2; d_gene: -; CDR3aa: CASSEVYRASQPQHF
j_gene: TRBJ1-1; v_gene: TRBV18; d_gene: -; CDR3aa: CASSPAVGPPTEAFF
j_gene: TRBJ2-3; v_gene: TRBV29-1; d_gene: -; CDR3aa: CSVDNRDTQYF
j_gene: TRBJ1-2; v_gene: TRBV5-8; d_gene: -; CDR3aa: CASSPRWEVANYGYTF
j_gene: TRBJ2-2; v_gene: TRBV5-4; d_gene: -; CDR3aa: CASSRQSAGELFF
j_gene: TRBJ1-4; v_gene: TRBV4-1; d_gene: -; CDR3aa: CASSQDRGEKLFF
j_gene: TRBJ1-4; v_gene: TRBV7-9; d_gene: -; CDR3aa: CASSLRGKEKLFF
j_gene: TRBJ2-7; v_gene: TRBV9; d_gene: -; CDR3aa: CASSVAGGSSRGEQYF